This T cell receptor beta chain was identified in a study of T cell responses to AZD1222 COVID-19 vaccine. General study findings and limits: Baseline serology detected seropositivity in only a handful of AZD1222 recipients. Repertoires were obtained only post-peak T cell response. Possibly, clonal diversity was underestimated; donors were largely white British and included more females. Reportedly, nearly half the spike-specific TCRs target unmutated variant regions.

The V end was cut by 2 bases, the J end by 3 bases, with 20 bases between. CDR3 size: 18 residues. CDR1 and CDR2 (germline): KGHSH, LQKENI. Details on this clone: Its matching antigen is unknown.

Method: immunoSEQ multiplex PCR; TCRdb's copy keeps in-frame clones and lacks some. The sample has 85,000 to 130,000 clones, 89% seen once. This sequence joins TRBV18 and TRBJ1-3, with D possibly being TRBD1 (6 bases). The sequence was obtained from an adult in good health. The sample in question was peripheral blood, obtained on day 0 of AZD1222 vaccination. The CDR3 DNA reads TGTGCCAGCTCACCAGAGATCGGACGGGGGGCGCTTGGAAACACCATATATTTT. This translates into CASSPEIGRGALGNTIYF.